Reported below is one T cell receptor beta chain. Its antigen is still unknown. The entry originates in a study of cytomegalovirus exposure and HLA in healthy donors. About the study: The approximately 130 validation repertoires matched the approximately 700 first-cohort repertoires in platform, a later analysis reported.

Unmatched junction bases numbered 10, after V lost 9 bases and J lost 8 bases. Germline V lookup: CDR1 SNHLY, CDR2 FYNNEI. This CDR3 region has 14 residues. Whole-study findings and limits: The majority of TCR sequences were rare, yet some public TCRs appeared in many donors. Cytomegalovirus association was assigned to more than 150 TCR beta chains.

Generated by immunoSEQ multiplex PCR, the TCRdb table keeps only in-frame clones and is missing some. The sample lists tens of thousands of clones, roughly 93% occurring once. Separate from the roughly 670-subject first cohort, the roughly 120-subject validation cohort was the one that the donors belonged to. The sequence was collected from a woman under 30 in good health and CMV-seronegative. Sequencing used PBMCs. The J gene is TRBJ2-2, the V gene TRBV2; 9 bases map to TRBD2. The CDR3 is CASGIAGDEGELFF. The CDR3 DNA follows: TGTGCCAGTGGCATAGCGGGGGACGAAGGGGAGCTGTTTTTT.